This T cell receptor beta chain appears in the sequencing data of a study of tumor-infiltrating lymphocytes in localized non-small cell lung cancer (dated by TCRdb to 2020 to 2023). Context from the whole study: The cohort covered several histologies, both smokers and never-smokers, and patients whose samples were collected after neoadjuvant chemotherapy. TCR sequencing was one of several integrated assays, alongside flow cytometry, multiplex immunofluorescence, RNA-seq, exome sequencing and proteomics, applied to the same patients. In total, the ICON cohort was made up of 150 surgical patients who had localized non-small cell lung cancer and whose tumors were resected. From each patient came resected tumor tissue plus uninvolved lung tissue from that same patient, and the uninvolved lung tissue was described as non-adjacent to the tumor. A total of over 45 patients were included in the paired tumor versus uninvolved lung comparison of immunoSEQ T-cell fraction.

Overall results and qualifications from the work: Consistent with immunofluorescence CD3 counts, TCRbeta sequencing supported greater T cell infiltration in tumors than in uninvolved lung tissue. Tumor T-cell fraction from TCR sequencing was not associated with recurrence-free survival (p = 0.61). Since assay coverage differed from patient to patient depending on how much tissue was available, TCR sequencing was done for only a subset of the cohort. No difference in TCR-derived T-cell fraction was observed between the flow cytometry-defined immunotypes IM1 (good prognosis) and IM2 (poor prognosis). Different pieces of the same tissue were used for different assays, so technical variation could not be separated from intratumor heterogeneity.

A note on this clone: What antigen it recognizes has not been identified. No much larger clone exists at a distance of one base, and base qualities are not known.

Per the germline V gene, SGHTA is the CDR1 and FQGNSA is the CDR2. The CDR3 runs 13 residues from the cysteine to the phenylalanine. Only CDR3 DNA remains: 39 bases, in frame from the first base. V is cut by 4 bases and J by 4 bases, and the space between the germline ends is 8 bases. Patient enrollment in ICON started in early 2016, and the final patient was enrolled in late 2018. A subcohort of under 90 patients provided fresh tumor and matched uninvolved tissue for in-depth immune analyses, with TCR sequencing among those analyses. DNA for TCR sequencing was isolated from bulk tissue, and no cell sorting was done. The immunoSEQ assay used for TCR sequencing gave the T-cell fraction in both tumor and uninvolved lung tissue. On the study's bioinformatics: To analyze survival, patients were divided into a high T-cell fraction group (upper tertile) and a low T-cell fraction group (lower two tertiles), and the two groups were compared using a log-rank test. Paired tumor versus uninvolved lung differences in T-cell fraction were tested with a signed-rank test. TCRdb mirrors the immuneACCESS table, restricted to in-frame sequences. Some clones are absent from its copies; in checked studies, under half trace to an unresolved V gene, and the reason for the others is unknown. The D gene and trimming were derived from the DNA, and the V and J assignments and clone size from that table. Counted in this sample were 6,600 or so clones; 74% of them appeared once. Approximately 30% of the sample rests with the top ten.

The chain links TRBV7-2 with TRBJ1-5, with the D gene not confidently named. The sequenced sample consisted of lung tumor tissue. This TCR came from a human donor with non-small cell lung cancer. The CDR3 protein sequence reads: CASSSNGNQPQHF. The DNA sequence follows: TGTGCCAGCAGCTCCAACGGGAATCAGCCCCAGCATTTT.